This is a list of T cell receptor beta chains from one sample in a study of blood T cells in healthy people across ages. Each CDR3 protein is one row after TCRdb ran MiXCR on the 5' RACE reads. The sample yields 450,000 to 600,000 distinct CDR3 sequences, about 27% seen once. The data were also submitted as part of a second study, on T cells of mothers and their children.

Sequenced sample: blood. The origin of the receptors is a boy younger than 10 in good health. Each CDR3 is given with its conserved first and last residue. D genes are given only for firm matches. Size values are once, few and many counts, or a class for expanded clones, and some rows have none.

d_call	clone_size	v_call	j_call	cdr3_aa	cdr3_nt
TRBD1	.	TRBV7-9	TRBJ2-5	CASEVGQGMETQYF	TGTGCCAGTGAGGTCGGACAGGGGATGGAGACCCAGTACTTC
.	.	TRBV7-3	TRBJ1-4	CASSLGSWGLCCEKLFF	TGTGCCAGCAGCTTAGGAAGCTGGGGTCTGTGTTGTGAAAAACTGTTTTTT
.	many	TRBV10-3	TRBJ2-6	CAISELSSGANVLTF	TGTGCCATCAGTGAGCTAAGCTCTGGGGCCAACGTCCTGACTTTC
.	.	TRBV7-6	TRBJ2-3	CASSLQGLTDTQYF	TGTGCCAGCAGCTTACAGGGGCTCACAGATACGCAGTATTTT
.	.	TRBV7-6	TRBJ1-4	CASSSPVNEKLFF	TGTGCCAGCAGCTCCCCAGTGAACGAGAAACTGTTTTTT
TRBD1	.	TRBV20-1	TRBJ2-2	CSAPNPGQGVAGELFF	TGCAGTGCTCCCAACCCGGGACAGGGCGTCGCCGGGGAGCTGTTTTTT
.	.	TRBV2	TRBJ2-5	CAGFYEGTQYF	TGTGCCGGCTTCTATGAAGGGACCCAGTACTTC
TRBD2	few	TRBV10-2	TRBJ2-2	CAGGGESNTGELFF	TGCGCCGGTGGGGGGGAGTCGAACACCGGGGAGCTGTTTTTT
.	few	TRBV7-9	TRBJ2-4	CASSSGQAKNIQYF	TGTGCCAGCAGCTCCGGACAGGCCAAAAACATTCAGTACTTC
.	.	TRBV20-1	TRBJ1-5	CSARDESSQPQHF	TGCAGTGCTAGAGATGAATCCAGTCAGCCCCAGCATTTT
.	.	TRBV29-1	TRBJ2-2	CSVGQGTNTGELFF	TGCAGCGTTGGTCAGGGAACGAACACCGGGGAGCTGTTTTTT
.	once	TRBV7-9	TRBJ2-5	CASSLPRQPETQYF	TGTGCCAGCAGCTTACCCCGACAGCCGGAGACCCAGTACTTC
TRBD2	few	TRBV20-1	TRBJ2-1	CSASQREFSHEQFF	TGCAGTGCTAGTCAGCGGGAGTTTTCCCATGAGCAGTTCTTC
.	.	TRBV11-2	TRBJ1-2	CASSLRKPYGYTF	TGTGCCAGCAGCTTAAGGAAGCCCTATGGCTACACCTTC
.	.	TRBV20-1	TRBJ2-2	CSANRHTGELFF	TGCAGTGCTAACAGACACACCGGGGAGCTGTTTTTT
.	few	TRBV5-1	TRBJ2-2	CASSLGWGSNTGELFF	TGCGCCAGCAGCTTAGGCTGGGGATCGAACACCGGGGAGCTGTTTTTT
TRBD2	once	TRBV7-2	TRBJ2-1	CASSAGLAGPNEQFF	TGTGCCAGCAGTGCGGGACTAGCGGGGCCCAATGAGCAGTTCTTC
.	few	TRBV9	TRBJ2-6	CASSAPGTGANVLTF	TGTGCCAGCAGCGCCCCAGGGACTGGGGCCAACGTCCTGACTTTC
.	.	TRBV12-3/TRBV12-4	TRBJ1-2	CASSLSCDSCVVYGYTF	TGTGCCAGCAGCCTATCTTGCGACAGCTGTGTCGTGTATGGCTACACCTTC
TRBD2	.	TRBV5-1	TRBJ2-7	CASRTELAAYEQYF	TGCGCCAGCAGGACGGAGCTAGCGGCCTACGAGCAGTACTTC
.	.	TRBV3-1	TRBJ1-2	CASSQGAATNYGYTF	TGTGCCAGCAGCCAAGGAGCAGCCACTAACTATGGCTACACCTTC
TRBD1	few	TRBV5-5	TRBJ2-3	CASSLLGDRVVDTQYF	TGTGCCAGCAGCTTGTTAGGAGACAGGGTAGTTGATACGCAGTATTTT
.	few	TRBV14	TRBJ1-6	CASSQAGRDGSAYNSPLHF	TGTGCCAGCAGCCAAGCGGGCAGGGATGGTAGTGCCTATAATTCACCCCTCCACTTT
.	.	TRBV29-1	TRBJ2-6	CSGPTDKSGANVLTF	TGCAGCGGACCCACCGATAAATCTGGGGCCAACGTCCTGACTTTC
.	.	TRBV5-1	TRBJ2-1	CASRFAGASYNEQFF	TGCGCCAGCAGGTTTGCCGGGGCCTCCTACAATGAGCAGTTCTTC
.	few	TRBV18	TRBJ1-1	CASSLSFEGRGGGAFF	TGTGCCAGCTCACTAAGTTTTGAGGGGCGCGGTGGGGGAGCTTTCTTT
.	.	TRBV2	TRBJ1-4	CASSAGERGKLFF	TGTGCCAGCAGTGCCGGTGAACGCGGAAAACTGTTTTTT
.	few	TRBV4-2	TRBJ2-5	CASSQSSTAKGTQYF	TGTGCCAGCAGCCAATCATCGACAGCTAAGGGGACCCAGTACTTC
TRBD2	.	TRBV5-6	TRBJ2-1	CASSLRAGALFNEQFF	TGTGCCAGCAGCTTGCGTGCGGGAGCGCTTTTCAATGAGCAGTTCTTC
TRBD1	.	TRBV13	TRBJ2-7	CASSLRGQRSSYEQYF	TGTGCCAGCAGCCTAAGGGGGCAGAGGAGCTCCTACGAGCAGTACTTC
.	.	TRBV10-3	TRBJ2-1	CAISERDNEQFF	TGTGCCATCAGTGAGCGCGACAATGAGCAGTTCTTC
TRBD2	few	TRBV27	TRBJ2-1	CASRDGGLAGNEQFF	TGTGCCAGCAGGGACGGGGGACTAGCGGGAAATGAGCAGTTCTTC
TRBD2	.	TRBV20-1	TRBJ2-4	CSASRLAGGPENIQYF	TGCAGTGCTAGCAGACTAGCGGGGGGGCCGGAAAACATTCAGTACTTC
TRBD1	few	TRBV3-1	TRBJ2-7	CASSQETMGTGTVTYEQYF	TGTGCCAGCAGCCAAGAAACAATGGGAACGGGGACAGTTACCTACGAGCAGTACTTC
.	few	TRBV7-8	TRBJ2-1	CAGSGPMGPSSYNGQFF	TGTGCCGGCAGCGGTCCGATGGGGCCGAGCTCCTACAATGGGCAGTTCTTC
TRBD1	few	TRBV10-3	TRBJ2-7	CAISDPLGQGVYEQYF	TGTGCCATCAGTGATCCCTTAGGACAGGGGGTCTACGAGCAGTACTTC
.	.	TRBV12-5	TRBJ2-3	CASYWVASDTQYF	TGTGCTAGTTACTGGGTAGCCAGTGATACGCAGTATTTT
.	few	TRBV27	TRBJ2-7	CASSPPFGIEGYEQYF	TGTGCCAGCAGTCCTCCCTTCGGAATAGAGGGCTACGAGCAGTACTTC
TRBD2	few	TRBV7-9	TRBJ2-7	CASSLARDYSYEQYF	TGTGCCAGCAGCTTAGCGAGGGACTACTCCTACGAGCAGTACTTC
.	.	TRBV7-2	TRBJ2-7	CASSLSGHRTYEQYF	TGTGCCAGCAGCTTATCGGGACACCGCACCTACGAGCAGTACTTC
.	few	TRBV25-1	TRBJ1-1	CASSDRARGTEAFF	TGTGCCAGCAGTGATCGGGCACGGGGCACTGAAGCTTTCTTT
TRBD1	.	TRBV28	TRBJ2-7	CASSSTNRGLTYEQYF	TGTGCCAGCAGCTCGACCAACAGGGGGCTAACATACGAGCAGTACTTC
.	few	TRBV7-9	TRBJ2-5	CASSFSLIQETRYF	TGTGCCAGCAGCTTCTCACTGATCCAAGAGACCCGGTACTTC
.	few	TRBV29-1	TRBJ1-4	CSVELGEGEKLFF	TGCAGCGTTGAACTGGGAGAGGGTGAAAAACTGTTTTTT
.	few	TRBV20-1	TRBJ2-1	CSARVYQGGNINEQFF	TGCAGTGCTAGGGTATATCAAGGCGGAAATATTAATGAGCAGTTCTTC
.	.	TRBV6-2/TRBV6-3	TRBJ2-4	CASSYGRDLYF	TGTGCCAGCAGTTACGGGCGGGATCTGTACTTC
.	few	TRBV20-1	TRBJ1-1	CSARGPRGEDTEAFF	TGCAGTGCTAGAGGGCCCCGAGGGGAAGACACTGAAGCTTTCTTT
.	few	TRBV12-3/TRBV12-4	TRBJ2-2	CASSWSGSNTGELFF	TGTGCCAGCAGTTGGTCGGGATCGAACACCGGGGAGCTGTTTTTT
TRBD1	.	TRBV3-1	TRBJ2-7	CASSPGTGSLYEQYF	TGTGCCAGCAGCCCCGGGACAGGGAGTCTGTACGAGCAGTACTTC
.	once	TRBV7-8	TRBJ1-4	CASSSLRQGFEKLFF	TGTGCCAGCAGCTCATTGAGGCAGGGCTTCGAAAAACTGTTTTTT
.	.	TRBV4-3	TRBJ1-4	CASSPRGALNEKLFF	TGCGCCAGCAGCCCGCGGGGCGCCCTTAATGAAAAACTGTTTTTT
.	few	TRBV7-2	TRBJ2-5	CASWTGTGKETQYF	TGTGCCAGCTGGACGGGCACGGGGAAAGAGACCCAGTACTTC
TRBD2	.	TRBV27	TRBJ2-2	CASSAGTSTIGELFF	TGTGCCAGCTCCGCCGGGACTAGTACAATCGGGGAGCTGTTTTTT
.	few	TRBV3-1	TRBJ1-4	CASSLRNEKLFF	TGTGCCAGCAGCCTTCGAAATGAAAAACTGTTTTTT
.	.	TRBV29-1	TRBJ1-2	CSVEDPGTYGYTF	TGCAGCGTTGAAGATCCGGGCACCTATGGCTACACCTTC